The T cell receptor (beta chain) under discussion was sequenced for a study of CD8 T cells in ankylosing spondylitis. Broader study findings: A motif of seven or eight highly homologous TCR beta variants was seen as apparently characteristic of ankylosing spondylitis blood.

The V gene end was trimmed by 3 bases and the J gene end by 7 bases; junction bases not matched to a gene: 15. This CDR3 is built from 17 residues. Germline lookup yields CDR1 SGHKS and CDR2 YYEKEE (reference sequence). A word on this clonotype: Its target is unknown.

TCRdb redid the calling of the 5' RACE reads with MiXCR, one entry per CDR3 protein. The data show roughly 300,000 distinct CDR3 sequences, with less than 9.5% seen just once and 14% to 15% held by the top ten. Specimen: blood, either unsorted or a sorted T cell fraction (not recorded which). V and J are TRBV5-5 and TRBJ1-2; TRBD1 matches at 10 bases. This TCR was recovered from a male donor with ankylosing spondylitis. Here the CDR3 DNA reads TGTGCCAGCAGCTGGGTCTTGGGACAGGGGTCTTCCTTTGGCTACACCTTC. Translation gives CASSWVLGQGSSFGYTF.